This T cell receptor beta chain was sequenced in a study of OX40 agonist ivuxolimab in advanced cancers. Worth noting for this clone: The antigen is not known.

Sampling of blood occurred at baseline, cycle 4 day 1, and cycle 7 day 1. TCRdb keeps only in-frame clones here, not all; method: immunoSEQ multiplex PCR. The sample has approximately 90,000 clones; around 90% are singletons. General study findings and limits: Undetermined was the antigen specificity of the expanded peripheral T cells.

The CDR3 has 14 amino acids. Between the trimmed V and J ends, which lost 4 bases and 6 bases, there was a span of 14 bases. Germline V gene sequence: CDR1 SGHDN, CDR2 FVKESK. The V call is TRBV14, the J call TRBJ2-3; D might be TRBD1 (6 bases). The TCR originated in an adult with an advanced solid tumor such as melanoma, head and neck, liver or kidney cancer. Source: CD4+ or CD8+ T cells sorted from blood, taken in a trial of the OX40 agonist ivuxolimab. The CDR3 sequence: CASSLPGVLDTQYF. The CDR3 DNA is TGTGCCAGCAGCCTGCCAGGGGTGTTGGATACGCAGTATTTT.